This T cell receptor beta chain originates from a study of cytomegalovirus exposure and HLA in healthy donors. Overall study results and limits: A later examination showed that TCR association rates differed by HLA locus, with DRB1 most and HLA-C fewest.

Primers for the PCR totalled 60 Vbeta and 13 Jbeta. Assay: immunoSEQ multiplex PCR; the TCRdb copy retains only in-frame clones and omits some. Recorded here are around 52,000 clones; the top ten clones represent 25% to 30%. CDR3 length: 16 residues. The V gene's germline CDR1 is SGHAT and CDR2 FQNNGV. Trimming left V 6 bases short and J 0 bases short, with 15 bases between. Turning to this clone: The antigen is unknown.

The chain joins TRBV11-2 to TRBJ1-5, with D possibly being TRBD1 (5 bases). The receptor was isolated from a man aged 35 to 55 in good health and CMV-seropositive. The material sequenced was PBMCs. This CDR3 is CASSSGLGYSNQPQHF. The CDR3 DNA sequence: TGTGCCAGCAGTTCAGGGCTGGGTTATAGCAATCAGCCCCAGCATTTT. Together with reference TRBV11-2 and TRBJ1-5, the CDR3 gives the full variable domain: EAGVAQSPRYKIIEKRQSVAFWCNPISGHATLYWYQQILGQGPKLLIQFQNNGVVDDSQLPKDRFSAERLKGVDSTLKIQPAKLEDSAVYLCASSSGLGYSNQPQHFGDGTRLSIL.